This T cell receptor beta chain was identified in a study of cytotoxic CD8 clonotypes in ibrutinib-treated CLL. The CDR3 has 12 amino acids. V dropped 5 bases and J dropped 8 bases, with 9 bases sitting between them. Per the germline V gene, CDR1 is LNHDA and CDR2 is SQIVND (reference sequence). Some clones are missing from TCRdb's copy, which holds only in-frame ones; the method was immunoSEQ multiplex PCR. The table shows 45,000 or so clones, with about three fifths occurring only once. Sequencing was performed on PBMCs, taken after 24 months of ibrutinib treatment. V usage is TRBV19 and J usage is TRBJ1-4; TRBD1 is a possible D gene (5 bases). This receptor was obtained from a human donor with chronic lymphocytic leukemia. CDR3 protein: CASSPGKEKLFF. DNA for the CDR3: TGTGCCAGTAGTCCAGGGAAGGAAAAACTGTTTTTT.